The TCR beta chain described here comes from a study of T cell repertoires in cytomegalovirus infection (dated by TCRdb to the late 2010s). For context, the study as a whole: The HLA type of each donor mattered for the analysis, because public TCR beta signatures pointed to carriage of CMV infection along with the matching HLA type. Study-wide conclusions, independent of this receptor: In both this cohort and an independent roughly 350-donor cohort, the cumulative frequency of public TCR beta family members distinguished carriers of CMV infection plus the relevant HLA type. In the ex vivo response, HLA-C-restricted CMV-specific TCR beta clonotypes were dominant, and in two of eight donors the single most frequent clonotype came from this HLA-C-restricted group.

Notes on this clonotype: It lacks a known antigen. No base qualities exist here, and no much larger clone lies one base off it.

CDR1 is given as SGHTA and CDR2 as FQGNSA, both from the germline V gene. Trimming at the junction amounts to 1 base on V and 0 bases on J, and the germline ends lie 6 bases apart. Measured from the cysteine to the phenylalanine, the CDR3 is 14 residues long. The CDR3 DNA has 42 bases and is translated from base 1. The sequencer listed for this sample is Illumina HiSeq 1500. The public reads were reprocessed in TCRdb via fastp at Q25 and MiXCR, keeping in-frame beta chains. CDR3 protein duplicates are merged, each entry listing the most common genes and DNA. This sample comprises roughly 760,000 distinct CDR3 sequences, 35% to 40% of them detected only once. The ten largest clones capture 2.5% to 3.5% of the sample.

This receptor was obtained from a human donor in good health (CMV status not recorded). Some clones in this sample may be carry-over from other donors' samples. The rearrangement combines TRBV7-2 with TRBJ2-5; the D gene is unclear. What was sequenced was PBMCs. CDR3 sequence: CASSLEPDQETQYF. The DNA sequence is given as TGTGCCAGCAGCTTAGAACCAGACCAAGAGACCCAGTACTTC. Where the CDR3 stops, the reference TRBV7-2 and TRBJ2-5 genes take over; the full variable domain is GAGVSQSPSNKVTEKGKDVELRCDPISGHTALYWYRQSLGQGLEFLIYFQGNSAPDKSGLPSDRFSAERTGGSVSTLTIQRTQQEDSAVYLCASSLEPDQETQYFGPGTRLLVL.